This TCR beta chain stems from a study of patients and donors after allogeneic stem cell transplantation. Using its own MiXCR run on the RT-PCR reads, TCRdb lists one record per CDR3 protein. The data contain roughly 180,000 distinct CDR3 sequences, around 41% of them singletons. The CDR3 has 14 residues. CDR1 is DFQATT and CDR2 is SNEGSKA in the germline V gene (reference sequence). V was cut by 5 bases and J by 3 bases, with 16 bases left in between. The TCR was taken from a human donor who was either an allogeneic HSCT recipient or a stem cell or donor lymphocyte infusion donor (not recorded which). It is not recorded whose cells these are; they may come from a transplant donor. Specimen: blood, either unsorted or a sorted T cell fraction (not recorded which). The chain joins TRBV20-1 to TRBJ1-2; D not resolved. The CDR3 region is CSAVRRGLDYGYTF. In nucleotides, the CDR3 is TGCAGTGCTGTTAGACGGGGTTTGGACTATGGCTACACCTTC.